The 11 T cell receptor beta chains in this list originate from one sample, sequenced in a study of shared clonotypes between healthy human individuals. The method was immunoSEQ multiplex PCR; TCRdb's version includes in-frame clones alone and lacks a portion of them. The sample records a few hundred thousand clones, 95% to 98% being singletons. The specimen sequenced was naive CD4+ T cells sorted from blood. Subset described: CD45RA+ positively selected. These receptors were collected from a woman in her twenties or thirties in good health.

The V and J genes are TRBV7-2 and TRBJ2-1, with D tentatively TRBD2 (6 bases). Germline V lookup: CDR1 SGHTA, CDR2 FQGNSA. Trimming took off 1 base at V and 8 bases at J, with 9 bases between the two ends. The CDR3 runs to 13 residues. Written as DNA, the CDR3 is TGTGCCAGCAGCTTAGGGAGGGGCGATGAGCAGTTCTTC. Translated, it gives CASSLGRGDEQFF.

This sequence joins TRBV27 and TRBJ2-7; 10 bases are a match to TRBD1. The V gene's germline CDR1 is MNHEY and CDR2 SMNVEV (reference sequence). The CDR3 loop spans 14 amino acids. J lost 7 bases, V lost 5 bases, and 8 bases had no gene match. The CDR3 DNA reads TGTGCCAGCAGTAGGACAGGGGGTTGGTATGAGCAGTACTTC. It translates to CASSRTGGWYEQYF.

The chain is built from TRBV15 and TRBJ2-1; D is unclear. V shed 5 bases and J shed 5 bases, with 13 bases lying between them. CDR1 is LNHNV, CDR2 YYDKDF, per germline (reference sequence). The CDR3 contains 14 residues. CDR3 sequence reads: CATSRNLPHNEQFF. DNA of the CDR3: TGTGCCACCAGCCGTAATCTACCACACAATGAGCAGTTCTTC.

This sequence joins TRBV4-2 and TRBJ2-7; 9 nucleotides line up with TRBD1. Germline loops: CDR1 LGHNA, CDR2 YNFKEQ. V gave up 4 bases and J gave up 0 bases; unmatched junction bases: 7. The CDR3 sequence is 16 residues long. The CDR3 is CASSPGQGYLSYEQYF. The CDR3 DNA follows: TGTGCCAGCAGCCCGGGACAGGGATACCTCTCCTACGAGCAGTACTTC.

This chain uses TRBV29-1 with TRBJ2-1; TRBD2 matches at 8 bases. CDR1 is SQVTM and CDR2 is ANQGSEA in the germline V gene. Losses at the gene ends were 6 bases for V and 14 bases for J; bases not matched to a gene: 18. The CDR3 has 14 amino acids. This chain's CDR3 is CSVKTSARGYWEFF. In DNA, the CDR3 is TGCAGCGTGAAGACTAGCGCTAGAGGGTACTGGGAGTTCTTC.

V and J are TRBV19 and TRBJ2-1, with TRBD2 as a possible D gene (6 bases). Trimming cost V 9 bases and J 5 bases, with 17 bases left between them. The germline V gene encodes CDR1 LNHDA and CDR2 SQIVND (reference sequence). The CDR3 spans 14 residues. The CDR3 loop reads CASRRASEDNEQFF. CDR3 nucleotides: TGTGCCAGCAGGCGGGCTAGCGAAGACAATGAGCAGTTCTTC.

This rearrangement joins TRBV25-1 to TRBJ2-7, with 7 bases identical to TRBD2. This CDR3 is built from 17 residues. The germline V gene has CDR1 MGHDK and CDR2 SYGVNS. Losses at the gene ends were 6 bases for V and 1 base for J; bases not matched to a gene: 15. CDR3 sequence reads: CASRGNGEGPKSYEQYF. DNA for the CDR3: TGTGCCAGCAGGGGAAACGGGGAGGGCCCAAAGTCCTACGAGCAGTACTTC.

V and J are TRBV29-1 and TRBJ2-5; possible D gene TRBD2, 6 bases. This CDR3 contains 13 residues. V lost 4 bases, J lost 0 bases, and 9 bases lay in between. CDR1 SQVTM and CDR2 ANQGSEA come from the germline V gene. CDR3 DNA sequence: TGCAGCGTTGCGGGCGGGAACCAAGAGACCCAGTACTTC. Its protein product is CSVAGGNQETQYF.

The V call is TRBV5-6, the J call TRBJ2-2; 8 nucleotides agree with TRBD1. The germline CDR1 and CDR2 sequences are SGHDT and YYEEEE. With V trimmed by 3 bases and J by 3 bases, 7 bases remained unmatched. The CDR3 totals 16 residues. The CDR3 region is CASSSLDRAYTGELFF. The CDR3 coding sequence is TGTGCCAGCAGCTCGTTGGACAGGGCCTACACCGGGGAGCTGTTTTTT.

The chain joins TRBV7-9 to TRBJ2-7; D call uncertain. Trimming pared 5 bases from V and 0 bases from J, leaving 17 bases between. CDR1 is SEHNR and CDR2 is FQNEAQ in the germline V gene (reference sequence). This CDR3 is built from 16 residues. Here the CDR3 reads CASSPVGGSTSYEQYF. CDR3 nucleotides: TGTGCCAGCAGCCCCGTGGGCGGCTCGACCTCCTACGAGCAGTACTTC.

The gene calls are TRBV4-1 and TRBJ2-2; D is possibly TRBD1 or TRBD2 (6 bases each). CDR1 is MGHRA and CDR2 is YSYEKL in the germline V gene. Trimming stripped 4 bases from V and 7 bases from J, with 13 bases between. This CDR3 has 14 residues. CDR3 DNA: TGCGCCAGCAGCCCGGGGGACATTGACGGGGAGCTGTTTTTT. The encoded protein is CASSPGDIDGELFF.